This T cell receptor beta chain was recovered during a study of CD8+ T cells in alopecia areata. Whole-study findings and limits: Clonality in lesional scalp, especially alopecia totalis/universalis, exceeded that of normal scalp. Sharing of TCR sequences between patients (possibly for HLA-related reasons) was less clear than in mice.

Extracted from the samples, RNA was reverse transcribed into cDNA to serve as the sequencing template. TCRdb's table, derived via immunoSEQ multiplex PCR, lists solely in-frame clones and lacks some. Of approximately 99,000 clones in the sample, 45% to 70% were seen once. Points on this clone: The antigen remains unidentified.

With 5 bases removed from V and 3 bases from J, the gap between germline ends came to 13 bases. The CDR3 has 14 residues. From germline, CDR1 is SGHRS and CDR2 YFSETQ. The genes are TRBV5-1 and TRBJ2-3; TRBD1 or TRBD2 may be the D gene (6 bases each). This TCR derives from a human donor in good health. The source material was CD8+ T cells sorted from blood. CDR3 DNA: TGCGCCAGCAGGTCGGGGGCGAGGACAGATACGCAGTATTTT. Protein product: CASRSGARTDTQYF.